The entry below describes one T cell receptor beta chain. Antigen unknown. Healthy Caucasians from Russia aged 6 to 90 served as donors. A second about 6 to 11 cycle PCR used barcoded and J-beta primers. Each cDNA molecule was tagged by a template-switch adaptor with 12 random nucleotides. In TCRdb, the 5' RACE reads were re-called with MiXCR into one record per CDR3 protein. The sample consists of over a million distinct CDR3 sequences, 35% to 50% of them appearing once. This entry comes from a study of blood T cells in healthy people across ages. Broader study findings: The CMV status of each donor remained undetermined, and this could have confounded shifts in expanded clonotypes.

Trimming removed 3 bases from V and 9 bases from J, with 20 bases in between. CDR1 is DFQATT, CDR2 SNEGSKA, per germline (reference sequence). The CDR3 covers 14 residues. Sequenced sample: blood. J is TRBJ1-2 and V is TRBV20-1; D might be TRBD1 (5 bases). The receptor was derived from a woman aged 55-70 years in good health. CDR3 DNA: TGCAGTGCTAGCCCCCTCGGGGTGGGGGAGCGCTACACCTTC. Encoded protein: CSASPLGVGERYTF.